This entry lists 14 T cell receptor beta chains sequenced from one sample in a study of CD8 T cells in ankylosing spondylitis. One entry per CDR3 protein results from TCRdb running MiXCR on the 5' RACE reads. This sample has about 220,000 distinct CDR3 sequences, with about 11% found just once. Input material: blood, either unsorted or a sorted T cell fraction (not recorded which). The receptors originated from a male donor with ankylosing spondylitis or in good health (not recorded which).

In this sample, this clonotype turned up a few times. The chain combines TRBV7-2 with TRBJ2-3; a possible D gene is TRBD2 (6 bases). The germline V gene has CDR1 SGHTA and CDR2 FQGNSA. Trimming shortened V by 7 bases and J by 3 bases, and 23 bases separated the two germline ends. CDR3 length: 17 residues. CDR3 in DNA: TGTGCCAGCAACCCGAGTCGGGGGTCAGCTATAACAGATACGCAGTATTTT. It specifies CASNPSRGSAITDTQYF.

This clonotype has a count of ten or more. V is TRBV13 and J is TRBJ2-1; D is tentatively TRBD1 or TRBD2 (5 bases each). CDR1 is PRHDT, CDR2 FYEKMQ, per germline (reference sequence). CDR3 size: 14 residues. Trimming removed 7 bases at V and 0 bases at J, with 10 bases between. CDR3: CASNAGSSYNEQFF. CDR3 nucleotide sequence: TGTGCCAGCAACGCAGGGAGCTCCTACAATGAGCAGTTCTTC.

Only a few counts were recorded for this clonotype. V is TRBV12-3 or TRBV12-4 and J is TRBJ1-5; TRBD1 might be the D (5 bases). With 1 base removed from V and 6 bases from J, the gap between germline ends came to 13 bases. The CDR3 is 15 residues long. The CDR3 loop is CASSLVGGTSQPQHF. In nucleotides, the CDR3 is TGTGCCAGCAGTTTAGTTGGCGGGACTTCTCAGCCCCAGCATTTT.

The chain has TRBV5-1 and TRBJ2-5; D perhaps matches TRBD2 (6 bases). This CDR3 spans 18 amino acids. V dropped 1 base and J dropped 2 bases, with 21 bases sitting between them. Looked up from germline, CDR1 is SGHRS and CDR2 is YFSETQ. The CDR3 protein is CASSLYDVGLGTQETQYF. The CDR3 nucleotides are TGCGCCAGCAGCTTGTATGATGTCGGTCTGGGGACTCAAGAGACCCAGTACTTC.

This clonotype has only a few counts. J is TRBJ2-7 and V is TRBV9, with 11 bases matching TRBD2. The CDR3 length is 16 residues. With V trimmed by 3 bases and J by 1 base, 6 bases remained unmatched. In germline, CDR1 is SGDLS, CDR2 YYNGEE. This CDR3 reads CASSASASGGSYEQYF. In nucleotides, the CDR3 is TGTGCCAGCAGCGCGTCGGCTAGCGGGGGGTCCTACGAGCAGTACTTC.

This clonotype was recorded many times. This chain links TRBV12-3 or TRBV12-4 with TRBJ2-1, with 11 bases matching TRBD2. With 4 bases clipped from V and 10 bases from J, the junction kept 12 bases outside the gene matches. This CDR3 is built from 16 residues. The CDR3 nucleotides read TGTGCCAGCAGTTCTTTTGGACTAGCGGGCCGTAGGGAGCAGTTCTTC. Translating it yields CASSSFGLAGRREQFF.

This clonotype was counted ten times or more. The chain joins TRBV11-2 to TRBJ2-3; weak D call: TRBD1 (6 bases). Trimming shortened V by 5 bases and J by 2 bases, and 14 bases separated the two germline ends. The CDR3 runs to 15 residues. From germline, CDR1 is SGHAT and CDR2 FQNNGV. Here the CDR3 reads CASSPRGPDTDTQYF. The CDR3 nucleotides are TGTGCCAGCAGCCCCAGGGGACCTGACACAGATACGCAGTATTTT.

Ten or more counts support this clonotype. V gene TRBV11-2 combines with J gene TRBJ2-7, with TRBD1 identical over 7 bases. V was pared by 0 bases and J by 5 bases, with 13 bases of the junction left unmatched. Germline V gene sequence: CDR1 SGHAT, CDR2 FQNNGV. The CDR3 totals 17 residues. As DNA, the CDR3 is TGTGCCAGCAGCTTAGATCCCCTGAAAGGGGGCTTAGACGAGCAGTACTTC. Translating gives CASSLDPLKGGLDEQYF.

The rearrangement uses TRBV25-1 and TRBJ1-6; the match to TRBD1 covers 7 bases. Germline CDR1 MGHDK, CDR2 SYGVNS. J gave up 6 bases and V 4 bases, and 6 bases lay outside the gene matches. The CDR3 extends over 15 amino acids. Written as DNA, the CDR3 is TGTGCCAGCAGTGGTCTTACAGGGGCTAATTCACCCCTCCACTTT. Translated: CASSGLTGANSPLHF.

This clonotype was detected a few times. J is TRBJ2-7 and V is TRBV18; TRBD1 might be the D (8 bases). V was clipped by 3 bases and J by 7 bases, with 13 bases between them. CDR1 is KGHSH and CDR2 is LQKENI in the germline V gene. The CDR3 length is 13 residues. CDR3 bases: TGTGCCAGCTCACCGGACAGGGAGGGAGAGCAGTACTTC. This encodes CASSPDREGEQYF.

This clonotype showed up just a few times. This chain's CDR3 is CASSKRTSGSTDTQYF. The CDR3 nucleotides are TGTGCCAGCAGCAAAAGAACTAGCGGTAGCACAGATACGCAGTATTTT. This chain links TRBV3-1 with TRBJ2-3; 8 bases line up with TRBD2. V shed 5 bases, J shed 0 bases, and the junction held 7 bases outside the gene matches. In germline, CDR1 is LGHDT, CDR2 YNNKEL (reference sequence). This CDR3 is built from 16 residues.

The chain links TRBV7-2 to TRBJ1-2; a possible D gene is TRBD1 (5 bases). V lost 5 bases, J lost 6 bases, and 16 bases lay in between. The CDR3 has 14 amino acids. CDR1 is SGHTA and CDR2 is FQGNSA in the germline V gene. The CDR3 is CASSLSREGHGYTF. CDR3 in DNA: TGTGCCAGCAGCCTATCCCGGGAGGGGCATGGCTACACCTTC.

This clonotype was counted ten times or more. The rearrangement joins TRBV20-1 to TRBJ2-5; TRBD1 matches 7 bases. Per germline, CDR1 DFQATT and CDR2 SNEGSKA (reference sequence). V trimming: 6 bases; J trimming: 1 base; junction bases outside the gene matches: 5. The CDR3 contains 13 residues. CDR3 amino acids: CSARQGFQETQYF. CDR3 sequence (DNA): TGCAGTGCCCGACAGGGCTTCCAAGAGACCCAGTACTTC.

The chain recombines TRBV27 with TRBJ1-1; 8 bases match TRBD1. CDR1 MNHEY and CDR2 SMNVEV come from the germline V gene (reference sequence). The V gene end was trimmed by 2 bases and the J gene end by 6 bases; junction bases not matched to a gene: 5. The length of the CDR3 is 14 residues. The CDR3 loop reads CASSLLAGGPEAFF. The CDR3 DNA reads TGTGCCAGCAGTTTACTGGCAGGGGGCCCTGAAGCTTTCTTT.